These 26 T cell receptor beta chains were sequenced from one sample in a study of blood T cell repertoires in COVID-19. Clones were sequenced by immunoSEQ multiplex PCR, and TCRdb holds only the in-frame ones, with some missing. The sample consists of 100,000 to 150,000 clones, roughly 90% of them appearing once. The source material was peripheral blood. Receptors were obtained from an elderly woman with acute or convalescent COVID-19.

V gene TRBV3-1 (or the pseudogene TRBV3-2) combines with J gene TRBJ2-5; D possibly corresponds to TRBD2 (5 bases). Germline V gene data show CDR1 as LGHDT and CDR2 as YNNKEL (reference sequence). The V end lost 4 bases, the J end lost 5 bases, and 23 bases lay between the germline ends. This CDR3 region has 17 residues. CDR3 protein: CASSRPERVRLRETQYF. The DNA for the CDR3 is TGTGCCAGCAGCCGCCCCGAGAGGGTGCGGCTCCGGGAGACCCAGTACTTC.

The rearrangement joins TRBV5-4 to TRBJ2-7, with a tentative D call TRBD2 (6 bases). CDR1 SGHNT and CDR2 YYREEE come from the germline V gene (reference sequence). V was trimmed by 0 bases and J by 2 bases, leaving 9 bases between them. CDR3 length: 14 amino acids. This CDR3 is CASSLEGEAYEQYF. As DNA, the CDR3 is TGTGCCAGCAGCTTGGAAGGGGAGGCCTACGAGCAGTACTTC. The full variable domain, completed using reference TRBV5-4 and TRBJ2-7, is ETGVTQSPTHLIKTRGQQVTLRCSSQSGHNTVSWYQQALGQGPQFIFQYYREEENGRGNFPPRFSGLQFPNYSSELNVNALELDDSALYLCASSLEGEAYEQYFGPGTRLTVT.

V and J are TRBV19 and TRBJ2-1; unclear D gene. Germline V gives CDR1 LNHDA, CDR2 SQIVND (reference sequence). V was pared by 7 bases and J by 8 bases, with 15 bases between. The CDR3 loop spans 13 amino acids. CDR3 bases: TGTGCCAGTACTTCATACGCCGAGGATGAGCAGTTCTTC. Translated, it gives CASTSYAEDEQFF.

The V gene is TRBV20-1, the J gene TRBJ2-3; TRBD1 agrees at 10 bases. Trimming took 3 bases from V and 5 from J; bases not matched to a gene: 11. CDR3 length: 16 residues. Germline loops: CDR1 DFQATT, CDR2 SNEGSKA (reference sequence). CDR3 DNA: TGCAGTGCTAGTGTGGGGGACAGGGGTTTGCTAGATACGCAGTATTTT. Protein: CSASVGDRGLLDTQYF.

This clone showed up just a few times. This chain joins TRBV7-2 and TRBJ2-3, with a tentative D call TRBD1 (5 bases). This CDR3 contains 13 residues. Per the germline V gene, CDR1 is SGHTA and CDR2 is FQGNSA. Trimming stripped 5 bases from V and 4 bases from J, with 10 bases between. This chain's CDR3 is CASSKQVSDTQYF. The CDR3 DNA reads as TGTGCCAGCAGCAAACAGGTCTCAGATACGCAGTATTTT.

The chain combines TRBV9 with TRBJ2-5; tentatively, D is TRBD1 (6 bases). This CDR3 comprises 14 residues. Trimming stripped 0 bases from V and 2 bases from J, with 8 bases between. CDR1 and CDR2 from the germline V gene are SGDLS and YYNGEE. The CDR3 here is CASSVDREQETQYF. The DNA of the CDR3 is TGTGCCAGCAGCGTAGACAGGGAGCAAGAGACCCAGTACTTC.

The chain combines TRBV5-8 with TRBJ1-2; D is perhaps TRBD1 (6 bases). Per germline, CDR1 SGHTS and CDR2 YDEGEE. There are 13 residues in the CDR3. Trimming stripped 6 bases from V and 7 bases from J, with 16 bases between. This CDR3 reads CASTIPGTSGYTF. CDR3 bases: TGTGCCAGCACCATCCCAGGGACAAGTGGCTACACCTTC.

The chain recombines TRBV5-1 with TRBJ2-1, with TRBD2 matching 11 bases. The CDR3 has 16 residues. CDR1 and CDR2 (germline): SGHRS, YFSETQ. The V and J ends lost 1 base and 9 bases, in that order; junction bases with no gene match: 9. As DNA, the CDR3 is TGCGCCAGCAGCTTGTACCCCGGGACTAGCGGAGCTGAGCAGTTCTTC. Protein: CASSLYPGTSGAEQFF.

J is TRBJ1-5 and V is TRBV5-1, with D maybe TRBD1 (5 bases). The V gene's germline CDR1 is SGHRS and CDR2 YFSETQ. The CDR3 is made up of 14 amino acids. The V end was cut by 1 base, the J end by 4 bases, with 9 bases between. The CDR3 DNA reads TGCGCCAGCAGCTTGACAGGAGCTAATCAGCCCCAGCATTTT. This translates into CASSLTGANQPQHF.

This clone has a single count. This rearrangement joins TRBV19 to TRBJ2-5; D is unresolved. The CDR3 has 13 amino acids. V lost 3 bases and J 1 base, leaving 6 bases between the germline ends. CDR1 is LNHDA and CDR2 is SQIVND in the germline V gene (reference sequence). The CDR3 protein is CASSIGSQETQYF. The CDR3 nucleotides read TGTGCCAGTAGTATTGGCAGCCAAGAGACCCAGTACTTC.

The chain is built from TRBV4-1 and TRBJ2-7; 7 bases line up with TRBD1. The V gene end was trimmed by 0 bases and the J gene end by 2 bases; junction bases not matched to a gene: 10. Germline lookup yields CDR1 MGHRA and CDR2 YSYEKL. The CDR3 length is 17 residues. The CDR3, as DNA: TGCGCCAGCAGCCAAGATCCCCCCCAGGGGGTGACCTACGAGCAGTACTTC. Protein product: CASSQDPPQGVTYEQYF.

The sample holds a few counts of this clone. This rearrangement joins TRBV11-3 to TRBJ2-1; TRBD2 agrees at 8 bases. CDR3 length: 15 residues. The germline gives CDR1 SGHNT, CDR2 YENEEA. Trimming at V came to 1 base and at J to 9 bases, leaving 8 bases not matched to a gene. The CDR3 is CASSLGREGLGEQFF. DNA of the CDR3: TGTGCCAGCAGCTTAGGACGGGAGGGCCTTGGTGAGCAGTTCTTC.

This chain connects TRBV3-1 (or the pseudogene TRBV3-2) to TRBJ2-6; 10 positions agree with TRBD1. The CDR3 covers 17 residues. The V gene's germline CDR1 is LGHDT and CDR2 YNNKEL (reference sequence). V lost 4 bases to trimming and J lost 3 bases; unmatched junction nucleotides: 6. The CDR3 protein is CASSRDRGLGGANVLTF. The CDR3 DNA reads TGTGCCAGCAGCCGGGACAGGGGCCTAGGTGGGGCCAACGTCCTGACTTTC.

The CDR3 loop reads CASSLEWGQAGNTIYF. The CDR3, as DNA: TGCGCCAGCAGCTTGGAGTGGGGGCAAGCTGGAAACACCATATATTTT. The rearrangement uses TRBV5-1 and TRBJ1-3; possible D gene TRBD1, 6 bases. V was cut by 0 bases and J by 2 bases, with 12 bases left in between. CDR3 size: 16 residues. The germline CDR1 and CDR2 sequences are SGHRS and YFSETQ.

V and J are TRBV6-5 and TRBJ2-3; 14 nucleotides match TRBD2. The CDR3 covers 15 residues. The V gene's germline CDR1 is MNHEY and CDR2 SVGAGI. J was trimmed by 5 bases and V by 7 bases; bases with no gene match: 5. CDR3 DNA: TGTGCCAGCACTGCGACTAGCGGGAGGGGAGATACGCAGTATTTT. Amino acids: CASTATSGRGDTQYF.

The V call is TRBV7-2, the J call TRBJ2-7, with a weak D call TRBD1 (6 bases). Germline CDR1 SGHTA, CDR2 FQGNSA. The ends were cut back, 5 bases at V and 0 bases at J, with 14 bases in the middle. This CDR3 spans 15 amino acids. The CDR3 nucleotides read TGTGCCAGCAGCAGAACAGGGCCCTACTCCTACGAGCAGTACTTC. This codes for CASSRTGPYSYEQYF.

The rearrangement links TRBV9 to TRBJ2-3; TRBD1 agrees at 11 bases. The CDR3 has 18 residues. Per germline, CDR1 SGDLS and CDR2 YYNGEE. V lost 3 bases, J lost 4 bases, and 13 bases stayed unmatched. CDR3 DNA: TGTGCCAGCAGCGAATTAAGGGGAGGACAGGGGGCTTCAGATACGCAGTATTTT. This sequence encodes CASSELRGGQGASDTQYF.

The chain uses TRBV15 and TRBJ1-5, with D tentatively TRBD1 (5 bases). Trimming shortened V by 0 bases and J by 8 bases, and 11 bases separated the two germline ends. The CDR3 totals 14 residues. CDR1 LNHNV and CDR2 YYDKDF come from the germline V gene (reference sequence). CDR3 in DNA: TGTGCCACCAGCAGAGAAGGGGTCCCGAAGCCCCAGCATTTT. This codes for CATSREGVPKPQHF.

J is TRBJ2-3 and V is TRBV9, with D possibly being TRBD1 (5 bases). The CDR3 covers 18 residues. Per germline, CDR1 SGDLS and CDR2 YYNGEE. V lost 0 bases and J 6 bases, leaving 23 bases between the germline ends. The CDR3 is CASSVDLLTVSTRDTQYF. For the CDR3, the DNA is TGTGCCAGCAGCGTAGACCTCCTGACAGTTTCCACAAGGGATACGCAGTATTTT.

J is TRBJ1-1 and V is TRBV19; 10 positions match TRBD1. The CDR3 contains 13 residues. The trim removed 7 bases at V and 4 bases at J, leaving 3 bases unmatched. Germline V gene sequence: CDR1 LNHDA, CDR2 SQIVND (reference sequence). The CDR3 sequence: CASMRTGGTEAFF. The DNA for the CDR3 is TGTGCCAGTATGCGGACAGGGGGCACTGAAGCTTTCTTT.

The chain is built from TRBV6-5 and TRBJ2-3, with 7 positions matching TRBD1. Trimming cost V 4 bases and J 0 bases; bases outside gene matches: 4. Per germline, CDR1 MNHEY and CDR2 SVGAGI. This CDR3 contains 15 residues. The CDR3, as DNA: TGTGCCAGCAGTTCGGGACAGACTAGCACAGATACGCAGTATTTT. It codes for CASSSGQTSTDTQYF.

Regarding this clone: A junction end diverges from the germline sequence, so it may reflect a read error. The CDR3 coding sequence is TGCGCCAGCAGTGGCAACAACGGGGAGCTGTTTTTT. This translates into CASSGNNGELFF. The V gene is TRBV10-1, the J gene TRBJ2-2; D is undetermined. Germline V gene lookup returns CDR1 WNHNN and CDR2 SYGVQD (reference sequence). The CDR3 consists of 12 residues.

This clone was recorded a few times. V and J are TRBV6-2 or TRBV6-3 and TRBJ2-7; tentatively, D is TRBD1 (7 bases). This CDR3 has 16 residues. The ends were cut back, 6 bases at V and 4 bases at J, with 22 bases in the middle. The germline V gene encodes CDR1 MNHEY and CDR2 SVGEGT. CDR3 loop: CASSPGGGTVFYEQYF. As DNA, the CDR3 is TGTGCCAGCAGCCCTGGGGGCGGGACAGTTTTTTACGAGCAGTACTTC.

The V gene is TRBV10-3, the J gene TRBJ2-2; D remains unclear. Deletions cut 6 bases from V and 5 bases from J, with 10 bases between. The CDR3 is made up of 13 amino acids. Germline V CDR1 and CDR2: ENHRY, SYGVKD. The chain's CDR3 is CAISPRLTGELFF. DNA for the CDR3: TGTGCCATCAGCCCCCGGTTGACCGGGGAGCTGTTTTTT.

This clone was found a few times. The chain couples TRBV10-1 to TRBJ2-2; TRBD1 aligns across 10 bases. The CDR3 covers 15 residues. With 6 bases clipped from V and 3 bases from J, the junction kept 4 bases outside the gene matches. From germline, CDR1 is WNHNN and CDR2 SYGVQD (reference sequence). CDR3 sequence: CASRLGTGDTGELFF. DNA of the CDR3: TGCGCCAGCAGGCTCGGGACAGGGGACACCGGGGAGCTGTTTTTT.

The V gene is TRBV29-1, the J gene TRBJ2-1; D is undetermined. CDR3 size: 12 residues. Trimming removed 1 base at V and 7 bases at J, with 8 bases between. Germline values: CDR1 SQVTM, CDR2 ANQGSEA. The CDR3 protein is CSVEGVTNEQFF. In nucleotides, the CDR3 is TGCAGCGTTGAAGGAGTAACGAATGAGCAGTTCTTC.